Below are 14 T cell receptor beta chains sequenced from a single sample in a study of T cells in narcolepsy. TCRdb's table, derived via immunoSEQ multiplex PCR, lists solely in-frame clones and lacks some. The sample has 20,000 to 30,000 clones, less than 65% seen once; the top ten hold around 12%. The sequenced sample was memory (CD45RA-) CD4+ T cells from blood. These receptors came from a human donor in good health.

CDR3 nucleotides: TGTGCCAGCTCACAGAATGGAGAGACTGAAGCTTTCTTT. The encoded protein is CASSQNGETEAFF. V and J are TRBV18 and TRBJ1-1; D is ambiguous. This CDR3 comprises 13 residues. The V gene lost 4 bases and the J gene lost 5 bases, with 11 bases spanning the gap. The germline V gene has CDR1 KGHSH and CDR2 LQKENI.

With regard to this clone: With a much larger clone just one base away, this may be a read error. The chain is built from TRBV5-6 and TRBJ1-5; D remains unclear. The CDR3 consists of 15 residues. The V gene's germline CDR1 is SGHDT and CDR2 YYEEEE. The germline V and J ends were trimmed by 3 bases and 6 bases, with 16 bases remaining between them. As DNA, the CDR3 is TGTGCCAGCAGCTATCGACGGGGTGGTGGTCAGCCCCAGCATTTT. Its protein is CASSYRRGGGQPQHF.

The CDR3 bases are TGTGCCAGCAGGGAGGGGGGGAGTTGGGGCGACAACACCATATATTTT. It translates to CASREGGSWGDNTIYF. The V call is TRBV6-6, the J call TRBJ1-3, with D perhaps matching TRBD1 (6 bases). The length of the CDR3 is 16 residues. The germline gives CDR1 MNHNY, CDR2 SVGAGI (reference sequence). Trimming stripped 6 bases from V and 7 bases from J, with 22 bases between.

The rearrangement links TRBV6-4 to TRBJ1-2, with no clear D. CDR3 length equals 13 residues. Germline-derived CDR1 and CDR2 are MRHNA and SNTAGT. Deletions cut 4 bases from V and 6 bases from J, with 12 bases between. CDR3 in amino acids: CASSVELGDGYTF. CDR3 DNA sequence: TGTGCCAGCAGTGTAGAACTGGGCGATGGCTACACCTTC.

This clone occurred once. The chain combines TRBV30 with TRBJ1-6; D not resolved. Trimming cost V 5 bases and J 0 bases, with 8 bases left between them. Germline V gene sequence: CDR1 GTSNPN, CDR2 SVGIG (reference sequence). CDR3 length: 14 amino acids. The CDR3 DNA is TGTGCCTGGGCCCTCAGCTCCTATAATTCACCCCTCCACTTT. As protein: CAWALSSYNSPLHF.

The table lists this clone with a few counts. The rearrangement joins TRBV9 to TRBJ1-2; 8 bases agree with TRBD1. CDR1 is SGDLS and CDR2 is YYNGEE in the germline V gene. Losses at the gene ends were 0 bases for V and 6 bases for J; bases not matched to a gene: 16. The CDR3 consists of 18 residues. CDR3 sequence reads: CASSVGPVGDRPGDGYTF. DNA of the CDR3: TGTGCCAGCAGCGTAGGCCCTGTCGGGGACAGGCCAGGTGATGGCTACACCTTC.

This clone was counted a single time. The chain carries TRBV25-1 and TRBJ1-1; no clear D. V lost 1 base to trimming and J lost 0 bases, with 12 bases between them. CDR1 and CDR2 from the germline V gene are MGHDK and SYGVNS. CDR3 length: 16 amino acids. The CDR3: CASSEFRNSLNTEAFF. DNA of the CDR3: TGTGCCAGCAGTGAATTCCGTAACAGCCTGAACACTGAAGCTTTCTTT.

This clone showed up just once. The chain employs TRBV10-3 and TRBJ2-7; D remains ambiguous. Germline V gives CDR1 ENHRY, CDR2 SYGVKD. Trimming removed 11 bases from V and 5 bases from J, with 19 bases in between. The CDR3 spans 13 residues. For the CDR3, the DNA is TGTGCCTGCACAGAGAACCCCATTAACGAGCAGTACTTC. It encodes CACTENPINEQYF.

The gene calls are TRBV5-1 and TRBJ2-2; 8 bases are shared with TRBD1. Germline CDR1 is SGHRS and CDR2 is YFSETQ. The trim removed 2 bases at V and 1 base at J, leaving 4 bases unmatched. This CDR3 comprises 16 residues. The CDR3 loop is CASSFRTGMNTGELFF. In DNA form, the CDR3 reads TGCGCCAGCAGCTTTAGGACAGGGATGAACACCGGGGAGCTGTTTTTT.

Regarding this clone: A much more abundant neighbour one base away suggests this may be a read error. The V and J genes are TRBV2 and TRBJ1-5, with 8 bases matching TRBD1. The germline gives CDR1 SNHLY, CDR2 FYNNEI. The CDR3 covers 14 residues. V gave up 4 bases and J gave up 3 bases; unmatched junction bases: 2. The CDR3 DNA sequence: TGTGCCAGCAGTGTGCAGGGGGCCAATCAGCCCCAGCATTTT. Residues: CASSVQGANQPQHF.

The chain carries TRBV14 and TRBJ2-3; TRBD2 is a possible D gene (5 bases). Per germline, CDR1 SGHDN and CDR2 FVKESK. V lost 0 bases and J 11 bases, leaving 12 bases between the germline ends. This CDR3 comprises 13 residues. For the CDR3, the DNA is TGTGCCAGCAGCCAAGATACCGTTCGGGGGCAGTATTTT. This translates into CASSQDTVRGQYF. Combining the CDR3 with reference TRBV14 and TRBJ2-3 gives the whole variable domain EAGVTQFPSHSVIEKGQTVTLRCDPISGHDNLYWYRRVMGKEIKFLLHFVKESKQDESGMPNNRFLAERTGGTYSTLKVQPAELEDSGVYFCASSQDTVRGQYFGPGTRLTVL.

This clone has more than one count but fewer than ten. The chain employs TRBV5-6 and TRBJ1-1; D call uncertain. The CDR3 length is 13 residues. V was pared by 0 bases and J by 4 bases, with 7 bases between. From germline, CDR1 is SGHDT and CDR2 YYEEEE. The DNA of the CDR3 is TGTGCCAGCAGCTTGGAAAGGAGCACTGAAGCTTTCTTT. This gives the protein CASSLERSTEAFF.

This clone was found a few times. This sequence joins TRBV6-5 and TRBJ2-3, with TRBD1 matching over 8 bases. Germline CDR1 and CDR2: MNHEY and SVGAGI. The CDR3 loop spans 14 amino acids. Trimming took 6 bases from V and 5 from J; bases not matched to a gene: 7. The CDR3 region is CASRVRGHGDTQYF. CDR3 nucleotides: TGTGCCAGCAGGGTCAGGGGGCATGGAGATACGCAGTATTTT.

J is TRBJ1-4 and V is TRBV11-2; D not resolved. The CDR3 extends over 14 amino acids. Trimming took 4 bases from V and 5 from J, leaving 11 bases between them. Germline V CDR1 and CDR2: SGHAT, FQNNGV. Written as DNA, the CDR3 is TGTGCCAGCAGCTCCGGGATTAAGAATGAAAAACTGTTTTTT. This gives the protein CASSSGIKNEKLFF.